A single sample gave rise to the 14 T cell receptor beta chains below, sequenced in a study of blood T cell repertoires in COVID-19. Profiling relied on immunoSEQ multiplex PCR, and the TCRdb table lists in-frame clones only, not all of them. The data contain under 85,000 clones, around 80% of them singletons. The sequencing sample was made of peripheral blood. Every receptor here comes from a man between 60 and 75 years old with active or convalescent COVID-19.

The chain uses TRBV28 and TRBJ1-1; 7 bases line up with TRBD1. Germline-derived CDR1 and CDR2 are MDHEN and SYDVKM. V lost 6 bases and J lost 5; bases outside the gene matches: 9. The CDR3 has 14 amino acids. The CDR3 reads CASRVTGVGTEAFF. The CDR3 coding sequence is TGTGCCAGCAGAGTAACAGGGGTCGGTACTGAAGCTTTCTTT.

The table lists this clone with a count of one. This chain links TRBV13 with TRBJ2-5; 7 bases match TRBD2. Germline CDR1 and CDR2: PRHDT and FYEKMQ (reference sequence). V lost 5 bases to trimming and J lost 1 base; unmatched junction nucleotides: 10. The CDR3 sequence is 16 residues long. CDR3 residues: CASSRPGGTTQETQYF. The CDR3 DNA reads TGTGCCAGCAGCCGGCCCGGGGGGACCACCCAAGAGACCCAGTACTTC.

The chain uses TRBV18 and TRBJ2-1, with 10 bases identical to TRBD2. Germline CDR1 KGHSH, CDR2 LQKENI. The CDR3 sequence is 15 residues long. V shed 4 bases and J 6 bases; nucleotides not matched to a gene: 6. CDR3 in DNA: TGTGCCAGCTCACGAAGCGGGGGGGCGTTCAATGAGCAGTTCTTC. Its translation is CASSRSGGAFNEQFF.

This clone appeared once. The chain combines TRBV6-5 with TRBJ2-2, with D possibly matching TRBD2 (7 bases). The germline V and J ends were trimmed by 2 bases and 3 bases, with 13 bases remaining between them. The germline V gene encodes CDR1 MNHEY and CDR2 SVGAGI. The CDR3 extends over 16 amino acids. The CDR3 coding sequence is TGTGCCAGCAGTTACGGGGAGGGGGAGGACACCGGGGAGCTGTTTTTT. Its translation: CASSYGEGEDTGELFF.

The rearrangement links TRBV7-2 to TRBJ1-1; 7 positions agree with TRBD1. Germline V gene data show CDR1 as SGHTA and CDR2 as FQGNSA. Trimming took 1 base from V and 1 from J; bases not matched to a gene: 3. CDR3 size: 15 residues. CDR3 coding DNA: TGTGCCAGCAGCTTAGAGGGGACAGCGAACACTGAAGCTTTCTTT. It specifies CASSLEGTANTEAFF.

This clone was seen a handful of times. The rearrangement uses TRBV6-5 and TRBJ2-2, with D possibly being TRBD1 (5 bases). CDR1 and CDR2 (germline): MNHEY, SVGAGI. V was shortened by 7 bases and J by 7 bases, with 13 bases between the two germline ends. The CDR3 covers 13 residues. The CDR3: CASTPGSGGELFF. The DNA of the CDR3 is TGTGCCAGCACCCCAGGGTCGGGCGGGGAGCTGTTTTTT.

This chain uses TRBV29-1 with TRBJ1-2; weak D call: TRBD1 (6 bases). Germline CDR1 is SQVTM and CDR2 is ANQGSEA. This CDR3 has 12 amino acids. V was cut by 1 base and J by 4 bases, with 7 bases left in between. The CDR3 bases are TGCAGCGTTGAAGGGACAGCCTATGGCTACACCTTC. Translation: CSVEGTAYGYTF.

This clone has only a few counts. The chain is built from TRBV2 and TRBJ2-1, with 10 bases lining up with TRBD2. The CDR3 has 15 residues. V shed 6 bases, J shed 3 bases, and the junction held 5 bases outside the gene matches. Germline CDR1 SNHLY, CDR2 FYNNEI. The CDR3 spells CASRSAGGDYNEQFF. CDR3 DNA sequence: TGTGCCAGCAGGTCAGCGGGGGGGGACTACAATGAGCAGTTCTTC.

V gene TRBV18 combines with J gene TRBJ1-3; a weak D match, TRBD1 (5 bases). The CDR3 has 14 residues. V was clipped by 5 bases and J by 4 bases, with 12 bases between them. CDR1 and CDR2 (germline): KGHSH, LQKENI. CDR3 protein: CASSTGESGNTIYF. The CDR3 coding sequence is TGTGCCAGCTCAACGGGGGAGTCGGGAAACACCATATATTTT.

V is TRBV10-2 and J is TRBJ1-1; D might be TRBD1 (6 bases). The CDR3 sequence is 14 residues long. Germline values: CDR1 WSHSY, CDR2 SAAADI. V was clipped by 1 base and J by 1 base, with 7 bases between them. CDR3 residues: CASSEWGRNTEAFF. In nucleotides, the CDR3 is TGCGCCAGCAGTGAGTGGGGGCGGAACACTGAAGCTTTCTTT.

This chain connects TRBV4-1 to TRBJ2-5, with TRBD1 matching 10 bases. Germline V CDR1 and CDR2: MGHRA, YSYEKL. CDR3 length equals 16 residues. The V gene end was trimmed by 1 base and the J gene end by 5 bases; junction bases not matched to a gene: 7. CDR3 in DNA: TGCGCCAGCAGCCAAGCGCCTGGACAGGGGGTGGAGACCCAGTACTTC. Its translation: CASSQAPGQGVETQYF.

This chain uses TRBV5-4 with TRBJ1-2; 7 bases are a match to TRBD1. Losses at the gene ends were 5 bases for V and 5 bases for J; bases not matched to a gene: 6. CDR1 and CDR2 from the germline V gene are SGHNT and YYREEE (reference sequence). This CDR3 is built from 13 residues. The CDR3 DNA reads TGTGCCAGCAGAAACGGGACAGCTTATGGCTACACCTTC. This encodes CASRNGTAYGYTF.

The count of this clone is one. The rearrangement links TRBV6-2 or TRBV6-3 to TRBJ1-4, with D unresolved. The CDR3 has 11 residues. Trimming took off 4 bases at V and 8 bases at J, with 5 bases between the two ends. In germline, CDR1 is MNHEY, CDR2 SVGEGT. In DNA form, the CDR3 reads TGTGCCAGCAGTTCGCGGGAAAAACTGTTTTTT. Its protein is CASSSREKLFF.

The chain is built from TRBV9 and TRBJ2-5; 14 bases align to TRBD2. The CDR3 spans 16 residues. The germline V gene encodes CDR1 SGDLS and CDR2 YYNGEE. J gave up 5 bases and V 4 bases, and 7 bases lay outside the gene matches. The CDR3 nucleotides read TGTGCCAGCAGCCCCGGACTAGCGGGGGGTAGGGAGACCCAGTACTTC. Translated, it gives CASSPGLAGGRETQYF.